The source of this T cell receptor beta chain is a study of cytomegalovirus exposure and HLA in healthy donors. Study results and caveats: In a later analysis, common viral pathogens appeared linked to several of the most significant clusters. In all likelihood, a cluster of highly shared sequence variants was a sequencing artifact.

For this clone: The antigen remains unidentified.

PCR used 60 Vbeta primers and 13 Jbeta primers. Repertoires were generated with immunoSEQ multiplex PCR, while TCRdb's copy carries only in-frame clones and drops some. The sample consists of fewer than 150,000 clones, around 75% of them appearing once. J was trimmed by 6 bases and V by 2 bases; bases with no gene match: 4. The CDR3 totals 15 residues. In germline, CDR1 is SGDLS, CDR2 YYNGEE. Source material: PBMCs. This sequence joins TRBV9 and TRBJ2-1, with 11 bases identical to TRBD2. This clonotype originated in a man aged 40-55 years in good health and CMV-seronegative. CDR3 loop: CASSVSGGEGNEQFF. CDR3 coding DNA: TGTGCCAGCAGCGTTAGCGGGGGGGAGGGCAATGAGCAGTTCTTC.